This entry lists 18 T cell receptor beta chains sequenced from one sample in a study of identical twins. One entry per CDR3 protein, called by TCRdb with MiXCR from the 5' RACE reads. The sample lists around 1.7 million distinct CDR3 sequences, roughly a third seen once, with about 0.25% in the top ten. What was sequenced was cord blood. The receptor source for this set is a newborn girl in good health.

This clonotype was detected only once. V usage is TRBV20-1 and J usage is TRBJ1-5; 9 bases agree with TRBD1. In germline, CDR1 is DFQATT, CDR2 SNEGSKA (reference sequence). After removal of 3 bases from V and 2 bases from J, the junction contained 5 bases not matched to a gene. The CDR3 contains 15 residues. The CDR3 protein is CSASWTGAGNQPQHF. The CDR3 DNA follows: TGCAGTGCTAGCTGGACAGGGGCCGGCAATCAGCCCCAGCATTTT.

This clonotype has a single count. One base separates it from a far larger clone, so it is likely a read error. This chain connects TRBV2 to TRBJ2-7, with D possibly matching TRBD2 (5 bases). The CDR3 loop spans 12 amino acids. The germline gives CDR1 SNHLY, CDR2 FYNNEI. The CDR3 bases are TGTGCCGGCAGTGAGGGATCCTACGAGCAGTACTTC. As protein: CAGSEGSYEQYF.

This clonotype appeared many times. This chain links TRBV10-3 with TRBJ1-2, with no clear D. Germline-derived CDR1 and CDR2 are ENHRY and SYGVKD. V was cut by 3 bases and J by 2 bases, with 13 bases left in between. The CDR3 contains 15 residues. CDR3 DNA sequence: TGTGCCATCAGTGACGTTGGGAGCCCCAACTATGGCTACACCTTC. Translated: CAISDVGSPNYGYTF.

V is TRBV9 and J is TRBJ2-7; D unresolved. This CDR3 spans 15 amino acids. The germline V and J ends were trimmed by 0 bases and 4 bases, with 14 bases remaining between them. Germline V gives CDR1 SGDLS, CDR2 YYNGEE. The CDR3, as DNA: TGTGCCAGCAGCGTAGGATCAAGGGAAGCGTACGAGCAGTACTTC. As protein: CASSVGSREAYEQYF.

This clonotype showed up just a few times. CDR3 in DNA: TGTGCCAGCAGAGGAAAGTCAAAGGGCTACACCTTC. The encoded protein is CASRGKSKGYTF. The chain is built from TRBV2 and TRBJ1-2; no reliable D call. The CDR3 extends over 12 amino acids. With 6 bases removed from V and 8 bases from J, the gap between germline ends came to 13 bases. Germline V gives CDR1 SNHLY, CDR2 FYNNEI.

This clonotype has just a few counts. The chain recombines TRBV2 with TRBJ2-7, with D unclear. In germline, CDR1 is SNHLY, CDR2 FYNNEI. The CDR3 spans 12 residues. Deletions cut 8 bases from V and 2 bases from J, with 10 bases between. The chain's CDR3 is CASLRETYEQYF. Written as DNA, the CDR3 is TGTGCCAGCCTTAGGGAAACCTACGAGCAGTACTTC. Full variable domain (outside the CDR3, taken from reference TRBV2 and TRBJ2-7): EPEVTQTPSHQVTQMGQEVILRCVPISNHLYFYWYRQILGQKVEFLVSFYNNEISEKSEIFDDQFSVERPDGSNFTLKIRSTKLEDSAMYFCASLRETYEQYFGPGTRLTVT.

This clonotype was observed a single time. CDR3 residues: CASSQSHRGSGANVLTF. CDR3 nucleotide sequence: TGTGCCAGCAGCCAATCACACAGAGGCTCTGGGGCCAACGTCCTGACTTTC. The chain employs TRBV3-1 and TRBJ2-6; D gene unclear. The CDR3 is 17 amino acids. The V and J ends lost 2 bases and 0 bases respectively, with 11 bases between them. The germline V gene encodes CDR1 LGHDT and CDR2 YNNKEL (reference sequence).

This clonotype has a handful of counts. The chain has TRBV5-1 and TRBJ2-7, with D perhaps TRBD2 (5 bases). The ends were cut back, 0 bases at V and 7 bases at J, with 11 bases in the middle. CDR3 length: 13 residues. Germline V gene sequence: CDR1 SGHRS, CDR2 YFSETQ. For the CDR3, the DNA is TGCGCCAGCAGCTTGGTGGGAGCCAATGAGCAGTACTTC. This gives the protein CASSLVGANEQYF.

Only one count was recorded for this clonotype. This rearrangement joins TRBV4-1 to TRBJ2-7, with TRBD1 matching over 7 bases. The J call could be wrong; TRBJ2-5 is a better fit for the DNA end. CDR3 length: 14 residues. The germline V gene has CDR1 MGHRA and CDR2 YSYEKL. The CDR3 region is CATGPGTDKETQYF. The CDR3 coding sequence is TGCGCCACAGGACCCGGGACAGATAAAGAGACCCAGTACTTC.

This sequence joins TRBV20-1 and TRBJ2-3; 8 bases align to TRBD2. The CDR3 length is 15 residues. J lost 3 bases, V lost 6 bases, and 11 bases had no gene match. Germline-derived CDR1 and CDR2 are DFQATT and SNEGSKA (reference sequence). CDR3 region: CSALSPGGRTDTQYF. The CDR3 DNA sequence: TGCAGTGCCCTTTCGCCGGGAGGGAGGACAGATACGCAGTATTTT.

This clonotype was seen only a few times. The CDR3 bases are TGTGCCAGCAGCTTAGAGGGAGGAACCTGCGAGCAGTACTTC. Its protein is CASSLEGGTCEQYF. The V and J genes are TRBV11-3 and TRBJ2-7, with D possibly matching TRBD2 (6 bases). V lost 0 bases to trimming and J lost 6 bases, with 12 bases between them. Germline lookup yields CDR1 SGHNT and CDR2 YENEEA. The length of the CDR3 is 14 residues.

This clonotype has only a few counts. The V gene is TRBV6-2 or TRBV6-3, the J gene TRBJ1-6; D unclear. This CDR3 is 13 amino acids long. With 6 bases removed from V and 8 bases from J, the gap between germline ends came to 11 bases. From germline, CDR1 is MNHEY and CDR2 SVGEGT. The CDR3 nucleotides are TGTGCCAGCAGAGCGGGAAATGATTCACCCCTCCACTTT. Translated: CASRAGNDSPLHF.

This clonotype was seen repeatedly, ten times or more. V is TRBV24-1 and J is TRBJ2-3; 13 bases fit TRBD2. There are 14 residues in the CDR3. V shed 9 bases and J 3 bases; nucleotides not matched to a gene: 2. Germline assignment: CDR1 KGHDR and CDR2 SFDVKD. CDR3 coding DNA: TGTGCCACCGGGACTAGCGGGATAACAGATACGCAGTATTTT. It yields the protein CATGTSGITDTQYF.

This clonotype was counted a few times. The rearrangement links TRBV5-1 to TRBJ1-1, with D possibly being TRBD1 (6 bases). V gave up 4 bases and J gave up 7 bases, with 17 bases separating them. Per the germline V gene, CDR1 is SGHRS and CDR2 is YFSETQ. The CDR3 has 14 residues. The CDR3 here is CASSEIGQSIEAFF. CDR3 nucleotides: TGCGCCAGCAGCGAGATCGGACAGAGTATTGAAGCTTTCTTT. The full variable domain, its missing parts supplied by reference TRBV5-1 and TRBJ1-1, is KAGVTQTPRYLIKTRGQQVTLSCSPISGHRSVSWYQQTPGQGLQFLFEYFSETQRNKGNFPGRFSGRQFSNSRSEMNVSTLELGDSALYLCASSEIGQSIEAFFGQGTRLTVV.

The gene calls are TRBV21-1 and TRBJ1-2; the table assigns TRBD1, which was not confirmed against the DNA. TRBV21-1 is classified as a pseudogene. This CDR3 is built from 15 residues. The CDR3, as DNA: TGTGCCAGCAGCAAAGTCAGGGGACATAACTATGGCTACACCTTC. Translation: CASSKVRGHNYGYTF.

This clonotype has a handful of counts. This chain links TRBV10-2 with TRBJ2-5; 12 nucleotides align to TRBD2. V lost 7 bases and J lost 2; bases outside the gene matches: 5. The CDR3 is 15 residues long. The germline V gene encodes CDR1 WSHSY and CDR2 SAAADI. CDR3 sequence reads: CASNRLAGAQETQYF. The DNA of the CDR3 is TGCGCCAGCAACAGACTAGCGGGGGCTCAAGAGACCCAGTACTTC.

The chain combines TRBV5-8 with TRBJ1-2; D uncertain. Trimming cost V 0 bases and J 4 bases, with 10 bases left between them. CDR3 length: 14 residues. Germline lookup yields CDR1 SGHTS and CDR2 YDEGEE. CDR3: CASSLGEGSYGYTF. The CDR3, as DNA: TGTGCCAGCAGCTTGGGGGAGGGATCCTATGGCTACACCTTC. The full variable domain, rest sourced from reference TRBV5-8 and TRBJ1-2, is EAGVTQSPTHLIKTRGQQATLRCSPISGHTSVYWYQQALGLGLQFLLWYDEGEERNRGNFPPRFSGRQFPNYSSELNVNALELEDSALYLCASSLGEGSYGYTFGSGTRLTVV.

This clonotype was counted many times. The chain couples TRBV6-6 to TRBJ1-2; D call uncertain. The germline V gene encodes CDR1 MNHNY and CDR2 SVGAGI (reference sequence). V gave up 0 bases and J gave up 4 bases, with 18 bases separating them. The CDR3 sequence is 17 residues long. This chain's CDR3 is CASSYSTWKGEGYGYTF. In DNA, the CDR3 is TGTGCCAGCAGTTACTCCACCTGGAAGGGAGAAGGCTATGGCTACACCTTC.